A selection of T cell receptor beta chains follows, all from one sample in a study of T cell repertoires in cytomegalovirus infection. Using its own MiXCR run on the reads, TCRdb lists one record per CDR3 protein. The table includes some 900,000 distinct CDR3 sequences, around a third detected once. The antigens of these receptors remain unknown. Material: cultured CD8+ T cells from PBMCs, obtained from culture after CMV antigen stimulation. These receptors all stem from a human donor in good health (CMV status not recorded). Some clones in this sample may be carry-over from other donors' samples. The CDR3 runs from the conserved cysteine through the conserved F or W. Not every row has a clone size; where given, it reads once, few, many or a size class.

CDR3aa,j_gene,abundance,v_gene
CASSGAGWDPLEAFF,TRBJ1-1,NA,TRBV2
CASTQQGGNQETQYF,TRBJ2-5,few,TRBV5-4
CASSLSLAGAYTGDLFF,TRBJ2-2,NA,TRBV7-6
CASSLRQADGELFF,TRBJ2-2,NA,TRBV7-6
CASSLGGELYNEQFF,TRBJ2-1,many,TRBV7-6
CASSHEETQYF,TRBJ2-5,NA,TRBV4-1
CASSLTIDTQYF,TRBJ2-3,many,TRBV28
CASSKRQGKNIQYF,TRBJ2-4,NA,TRBV5-6
CASRTGPYEQYF,TRBJ2-7,many,TRBV7-2
CAISETTQGAQGFF,TRBJ2-1,once,TRBV10-3
CAIVPNSYSNQPQHF,TRBJ1-5,NA,TRBV28
CASSAPGGNQPQHF,TRBJ1-5,few,TRBV7-9
CASSPPGYSYEQYF,TRBJ2-7,NA,TRBV6-6